The rows below give T cell receptor beta chains drawn from one sample of a study of somatic mutations in cytotoxic T cells in rheumatoid arthritis. Repertoires were generated with immunoSEQ multiplex PCR, while TCRdb's copy carries only in-frame clones and drops some. The top ten hold 25% to 30% of the sample, which has 13,000 or so clones, 74% seen once. Sequencing used CD8+ T cells sorted from blood. The receptors shown here come from an adult with rheumatoid arthritis. Both conserved end residues are part of each CDR3. A D gene is named only where the DNA matches it firmly. Clone size is given for some rows only: seen once, a few or many times, or a class if the clone is expanded.

d_call: .
j_call: TRBJ2-1
v_call: TRBV6-6
clone_size: .
cdr3_nt: TGTGCCAGCGGTGGGGTATTAGGTGAGCAGTTCTTC
cdr3_aa: CASGGVLGEQFF

d_call: TRBD1
j_call: TRBJ2-1
v_call: TRBV28
clone_size: once
cdr3_nt: TGTGCCAGCGGACAGGGTTTTGAGCAGTTCTTC
cdr3_aa: CASGQGFEQFF

d_call: .
j_call: TRBJ1-2
v_call: TRBV4-1
clone_size: few
cdr3_nt: TGCGCCAGCAGCCAAGCAAAGGTGGAGGGCTATGGCTACACCTTC
cdr3_aa: CASSQAKVEGYGYTF

d_call: .
j_call: TRBJ2-2
v_call: TRBV10-1
clone_size: .
cdr3_nt: TGCGCCAGCAGTGGGTTAGAGAACACCGGGGAGCTGTTTTTT
cdr3_aa: CASSGLENTGELFF

d_call: .
j_call: TRBJ2-3
v_call: TRBV15
clone_size: once
cdr3_nt: TGTGCCACCAGCAGGGGGGGAGATAGCACAGATACGCAGTATTTT
cdr3_aa: CATSRGGDSTDTQYF

d_call: TRBD1
j_call: TRBJ1-4
v_call: TRBV6-1
clone_size: .
cdr3_nt: TGTGCCAGCAGTGTTCAGACGGGGGACAGGGGTGAAAAACTGTTTTTT
cdr3_aa: CASSVQTGDRGEKLFF

d_call: TRBD2
j_call: TRBJ2-1
v_call: TRBV28
clone_size: .
cdr3_nt: TGTGCCAGCGGGTTAGCGGGGGGGCCAGGCAATGAGCAGTTCTTC
cdr3_aa: CASGLAGGPGNEQFF

d_call: .
j_call: TRBJ1-2
v_call: TRBV14
clone_size: .
cdr3_nt: TGTGCCAGCAGCCAAGGCGCGACAAGTATATATGGCTACACCTTC
cdr3_aa: CASSQGATSIYGYTF

d_call: .
j_call: TRBJ2-4
v_call: TRBV2
clone_size: .
cdr3_nt: TGTGCCAGTGCCAGCGGACTAAATTTAGCCAAAAACATTCAGTACTTC
cdr3_aa: CASASGLNLAKNIQYF

d_call: .
j_call: TRBJ2-3
v_call: TRBV7-6
clone_size: .
cdr3_nt: TGTGCCAGCAGCCGAGACCCGGACCTCACAGATACGCAGTATTTT
cdr3_aa: CASSRDPDLTDTQYF

d_call: TRBD2
j_call: TRBJ2-1
v_call: TRBV13
clone_size: .
cdr3_nt: TGTGCCAGCAGCTTAGAGCCTAGCGGGGGGAGGACGGATGAGCAGTTCTTC
cdr3_aa: CASSLEPSGGRTDEQFF

d_call: .
j_call: TRBJ2-2
v_call: TRBV14
clone_size: .
cdr3_nt: TGTGCCAGCAGCCACCCTTCTAGGACCGGGGAGCTGTTTTTT
cdr3_aa: CASSHPSRTGELFF

d_call: TRBD2
j_call: TRBJ2-1
v_call: TRBV5-4
clone_size: .
cdr3_nt: TGTGCCAGCAGCTTGTCTGTCGCGGGGGGTGAGCAGTTCTTC
cdr3_aa: CASSLSVAGGEQFF

d_call: TRBD1
j_call: TRBJ1-1
v_call: TRBV4-1
clone_size: few
cdr3_nt: TGCGCCAGCAGCCAAGTGGGGACAGGGGGAAACGTCCGAGGTGAAGCTTTCTTT
cdr3_aa: CASSQVGTGGNVRGEAFF

d_call: .
j_call: TRBJ1-1
v_call: TRBV6-5
clone_size: medium-sized
cdr3_nt: TGTGCCAGCAGTTACGAAGGACAGTACACTGAAGCTTTCTTT
cdr3_aa: CASSYEGQYTEAFF

d_call: TRBD1
j_call: TRBJ2-7
v_call: TRBV7-9
clone_size: .
cdr3_nt: TGTGCCAGCAGCTCCGGACAGGGGACCACCTACGAGCAGTACTTC
cdr3_aa: CASSSGQGTTYEQYF

d_call: .
j_call: TRBJ2-7
v_call: TRBV9
clone_size: .
cdr3_nt: TGTGCCAGCAGCGTAGATCCAACCTACGAGCAGTACTTC
cdr3_aa: CASSVDPTYEQYF

d_call: .
j_call: TRBJ1-1
v_call: TRBV12-5
clone_size: .
cdr3_nt: TGTGCTAGTGGTTTGGGAGGTATTAATGAAGCTTTCTTT
cdr3_aa: CASGLGGINEAFF

d_call: TRBD1
j_call: TRBJ1-1
v_call: TRBV4-1
clone_size: .
cdr3_nt: TGCGCCAGCAGCACCCAACAGGGGGCTGGGACTGAAGCTTTCTTT
cdr3_aa: CASSTQQGAGTEAFF

d_call: .
j_call: TRBJ2-5
v_call: TRBV27
clone_size: few
cdr3_nt: TGTGCCAGCAGGTTAGAGTGGGGGGAGCAAGAGACCCAGTACTTC
cdr3_aa: CASRLEWGEQETQYF

d_call: TRBD1
j_call: TRBJ1-5
v_call: TRBV7-9
clone_size: .
cdr3_nt: TGTGCCAGCAGCTTAGGGTATGGACAGGAAGATCAGCCCCAGCATTTT
cdr3_aa: CASSLGYGQEDQPQHF

d_call: TRBD1
j_call: TRBJ1-2
v_call: TRBV7-9
clone_size: few
cdr3_nt: TGTGCCAGCACACAGGGGGCTGGGTATGGCTACACCTTC
cdr3_aa: CASTQGAGYGYTF

d_call: .
j_call: TRBJ2-7
v_call: TRBV7-9
clone_size: .
cdr3_nt: TGTGCCACTTCCGGCACCTCCTACGAGCAGTACTTC
cdr3_aa: CATSGTSYEQYF

d_call: .
j_call: TRBJ2-6
v_call: TRBV5-1
clone_size: .
cdr3_nt: TGCGCCAGCAGCCGGAGGGGATCCGGGGCCAACGTCCTGACTTTC
cdr3_aa: CASSRRGSGANVLTF

d_call: .
j_call: TRBJ2-7
v_call: TRBV11-3
clone_size: medium-sized
cdr3_nt: TGTGCCAGCAGCACACCCTACTGTACGGCGGGCACGGGCCCCTACGAGCAGTACTTC
cdr3_aa: CASSTPYCTAGTGPYEQYF

d_call: TRBD2
j_call: TRBJ2-3
v_call: TRBV7-8
clone_size: once
cdr3_nt: TGTGCCAGCAGCCGAGAGCGGGGGGGCCGCGATACGCAGTATTTT
cdr3_aa: CASSRERGGRDTQYF

d_call: .
j_call: TRBJ1-1
v_call: TRBV7-8
clone_size: .
cdr3_nt: TGTGCCAGCAGCCCCAGGGCCGGGGACACTGAAGCTTTCTTT
cdr3_aa: CASSPRAGDTEAFF

d_call: .
j_call: TRBJ1-2
v_call: TRBV25-1
clone_size: .
cdr3_nt: TGTGCCAGCAGTGAAGGAAGTGACTCCTATGGCTACACCTTC
cdr3_aa: CASSEGSDSYGYTF

d_call: .
j_call: TRBJ2-5
v_call: TRBV27
clone_size: .
cdr3_nt: TGTGCCAGCACGACAGACCCGTACCAAGAGACCCAGTACTTC
cdr3_aa: CASTTDPYQETQYF

d_call: TRBD1
j_call: TRBJ1-4
v_call: TRBV27
clone_size: .
cdr3_nt: TGTGCCAGCAGTTTATCGCCCAGGGGGGATGAAAAACTGTTTTTT
cdr3_aa: CASSLSPRGDEKLFF

d_call: .
j_call: TRBJ1-2
v_call: TRBV29-1
clone_size: few
cdr3_nt: TGCAGCGTTGTCCAGCCAGGGCTTGGCTACACCTTC
cdr3_aa: CSVVQPGLGYTF

d_call: TRBD1
j_call: TRBJ1-1
v_call: TRBV5-1
clone_size: .
cdr3_nt: TGCGCCAGCAGCTCCACAGGGGGGGAATCCATGAACACTGAAGCTTTCTTT
cdr3_aa: CASSSTGGESMNTEAFF

d_call: .
j_call: TRBJ1-3
v_call: TRBV11-2
clone_size: .
cdr3_nt: TGTGCCAGCAGCTTGCTTTTCAGTTCAGGAAACACCATATATTTT
cdr3_aa: CASSLLFSSGNTIYF

d_call: TRBD2
j_call: TRBJ2-3
v_call: TRBV2
clone_size: .
cdr3_nt: TGTGCCAGCAGACGAACTAGCGGGGGGGTGGATACGCAGTATTTT
cdr3_aa: CASRRTSGGVDTQYF

d_call: TRBD1
j_call: TRBJ1-1
v_call: TRBV19
clone_size: few
cdr3_nt: TGTGCCAGTAGTATAGCCGGACAGGGGTCGACTGAAGCTTTCTTT
cdr3_aa: CASSIAGQGSTEAFF

d_call: .
j_call: TRBJ2-7
v_call: TRBV28
clone_size: medium-sized
cdr3_nt: TGTGCCAGCAGTTTACGGTTGAGCTCCTACGAGCAGTACTTC
cdr3_aa: CASSLRLSSYEQYF

d_call: .
j_call: TRBJ1-1
v_call: TRBV6-5
clone_size: .
cdr3_nt: TGTGCCAGCAGCCCCTGGGGGAATACTGAAGCTTTCTTT
cdr3_aa: CASSPWGNTEAFF

d_call: TRBD2
j_call: TRBJ2-6
v_call: TRBV27
clone_size: once
cdr3_nt: TGTGCCAGCAGTTTATCGTGGGGGGAGGGGTACTCTGGGGCCAACGTCCTGACTTTC
cdr3_aa: CASSLSWGEGYSGANVLTF

d_call: .
j_call: TRBJ1-6
v_call: TRBV5-4
clone_size: .
cdr3_nt: TGTGCCAGCAGAGCGGACAGCTATAATTCACCCCTCCACTTT
cdr3_aa: CASRADSYNSPLHF

d_call: .
j_call: TRBJ2-7
v_call: TRBV4-1
clone_size: .
cdr3_nt: TGCGCCAGCAGCCAAGGTCCAGTATCCTACGAGCAGTACTTC
cdr3_aa: CASSQGPVSYEQYF

d_call: .
j_call: TRBJ2-3
v_call: TRBV7-2
clone_size: few
cdr3_nt: TGTGCCAGCAGCCAGGCGGGTAACACAGATACGCAGTATTTT
cdr3_aa: CASSQAGNTDTQYF

d_call: .
j_call: TRBJ2-3
v_call: TRBV6-5
clone_size: .
cdr3_nt: TGTGCCAGCAGTTACGAAGGAGACACAGATACGCAGTATTTT
cdr3_aa: CASSYEGDTDTQYF

d_call: TRBD2
j_call: TRBJ2-5
v_call: TRBV7-8
clone_size: medium-sized
cdr3_nt: TGTGCCAGCAGCTTACAGCGGGGGGGCCGCGAGACCCAGTACTTC
cdr3_aa: CASSLQRGGRETQYF

d_call: .
j_call: TRBJ1-1
v_call: TRBV11-3
clone_size: .
cdr3_nt: TGTGCCAGCAGTTCAGGGTGGGAGAGGAAAGCTTTCTTT
cdr3_aa: CASSSGWERKAFF

d_call: .
j_call: TRBJ1-2
v_call: TRBV25-1
clone_size: .
cdr3_nt: TGTGCCAGCAGTTCTTTCGGGGGCTACACCTTC
cdr3_aa: CASSSFGGYTF

d_call: .
j_call: TRBJ2-7
v_call: TRBV7-8
clone_size: .
cdr3_nt: TGTGCCAGCAGCTTAGCTTTTTTAGGTGCACAGGTTTTGGAGCAGTACTTC
cdr3_aa: CASSLAFLGAQVLEQYF

d_call: .
j_call: TRBJ1-5
v_call: TRBV6-1
clone_size: once
cdr3_nt: TGTGCCAGCAGTGAAGTTTACAGGGTGGATCAGCCCCAGCATTTT
cdr3_aa: CASSEVYRVDQPQHF

d_call: .
j_call: TRBJ2-2
v_call: TRBV7-9
clone_size: few
cdr3_nt: TGTGCCAGCAGCTTACCGTGGACAGCTAACACCGGGGAGCTGTTTTTT
cdr3_aa: CASSLPWTANTGELFF

d_call: .
j_call: TRBJ2-5
v_call: TRBV9
clone_size: .
cdr3_nt: TGTGCCAGCTCCCCAAAGGAAGCACAAGAGACCCAGTACTTC
cdr3_aa: CASSPKEAQETQYF

d_call: TRBD1
j_call: TRBJ2-7
v_call: TRBV13
clone_size: .
cdr3_nt: TGTGCCAGCAGCTTGACGGGACAGGGGCATCACGAGCAGTACTTC
cdr3_aa: CASSLTGQGHHEQYF

d_call: .
j_call: TRBJ2-7
v_call: TRBV4-1
clone_size: .
cdr3_nt: TGCGCCAGCAGCCAAGGGACTGACGGCTCCTACGAGCAGTACTTC
cdr3_aa: CASSQGTDGSYEQYF

d_call: TRBD1
j_call: TRBJ1-2
v_call: TRBV9
clone_size: few
cdr3_nt: TGTGCCAGCAGCGAGACAGGGGGCGGAGGAGATAACTATGGCTACACCTTC
cdr3_aa: CASSETGGGGDNYGYTF

d_call: TRBD2
j_call: TRBJ2-3
v_call: TRBV28
clone_size: .
cdr3_nt: TGTGCCAGCAGTTTATCCCTAGCGGGGGCTCTGGCAGATACGCAGTATTTT
cdr3_aa: CASSLSLAGALADTQYF

d_call: TRBD2
j_call: TRBJ2-1
v_call: TRBV7-2
clone_size: .
cdr3_nt: TGTGCCAGCAGCTTTTCACCCGGGGGGGAATGGTTCTTC
cdr3_aa: CASSFSPGGEWFF

d_call: .
j_call: TRBJ2-2
v_call: TRBV29-1
clone_size: .
cdr3_nt: TGCAGCGTTGACGATCCCCGGGGCGGGGAGCTGTTTTTT
cdr3_aa: CSVDDPRGGELFF